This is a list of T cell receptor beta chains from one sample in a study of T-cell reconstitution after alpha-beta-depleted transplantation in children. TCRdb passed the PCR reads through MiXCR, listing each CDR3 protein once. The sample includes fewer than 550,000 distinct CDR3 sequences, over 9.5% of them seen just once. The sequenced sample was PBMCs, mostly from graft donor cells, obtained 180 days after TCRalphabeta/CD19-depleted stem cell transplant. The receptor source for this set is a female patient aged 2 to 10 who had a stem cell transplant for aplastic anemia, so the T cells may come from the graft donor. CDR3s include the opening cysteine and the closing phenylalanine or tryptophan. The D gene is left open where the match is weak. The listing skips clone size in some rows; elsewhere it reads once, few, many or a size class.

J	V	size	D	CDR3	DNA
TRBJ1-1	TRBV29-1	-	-	CSATPHGIAFF	TGCAGCGCGACCCCCCACGGGATAGCTTTCTTT
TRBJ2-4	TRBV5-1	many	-	CASSHLVQNIQYF	TGCGCCAGCAGTCACCTGGTTCAAAACATTCAGTACTTC
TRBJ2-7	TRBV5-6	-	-	CASSFRTTPYEQYF	TGTGCCAGCAGCTTTAGGACGACCCCCTACGAGCAGTACTTC
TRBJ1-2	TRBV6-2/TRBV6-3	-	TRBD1	CASSYGQAYGYTF	TGTGCCAGCAGTTACGGACAGGCCTATGGCTACACCTTC
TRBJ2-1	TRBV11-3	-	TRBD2	CASSHRGLASIYDEQFF	TGTGCCAGCAGCCACCGTGGACTAGCGTCAATCTACGATGAGCAGTTCTTC
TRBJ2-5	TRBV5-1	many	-	CASSTEGQETQYF	TGCGCCAGCAGCACGGAGGGCCAAGAGACCCAGTACTTC
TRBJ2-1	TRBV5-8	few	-	CASSDRDPSYNEQFF	TGTGCCAGCAGCGACCGGGACCCCTCCTACAATGAGCAGTTCTTC
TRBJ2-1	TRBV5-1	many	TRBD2	CASSFHPKPGLVLYNEQFF	TGCGCCAGCAGCTTCCACCCTAAGCCGGGACTAGTACTATACAATGAGCAGTTCTTC
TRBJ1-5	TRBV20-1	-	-	CSASTGLGQPQHF	TGCAGTGCAAGTACAGGGTTGGGTCAGCCCCAGCATTTT
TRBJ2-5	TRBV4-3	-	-	CASSPQRAVLQETQYF	TGCGCCAGCAGCCCCCAAAGGGCTGTTCTCCAAGAGACCCAGTACTTC
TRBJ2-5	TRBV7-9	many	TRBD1	CASSWRTGVRETQYF	TGTGCCAGCAGCTGGCGGACAGGGGTGAGAGAGACCCAGTACTTC
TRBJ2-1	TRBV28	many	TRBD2	CASSLIPTGLAGVQFF	TGTGCCAGCAGTTTAATACCCACGGGACTAGCGGGAGTACAGTTCTTC
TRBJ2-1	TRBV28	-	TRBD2	CASSPLYRGGLTSGRDSSYNEQFF	TGTGCCAGCAGTCCCCTGTACCGAGGGGGTTTAACTAGCGGGAGGGACAGCTCCTACAATGAGCAGTTCTTC
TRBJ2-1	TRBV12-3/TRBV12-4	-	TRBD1	CASSGDRGLLDEQFF	TGTGCCAGCAGTGGGGACAGGGGTCTCCTCGATGAGCAGTTCTTC
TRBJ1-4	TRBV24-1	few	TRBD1	CATSDPGQGTEKLFF	TGTGCCACCAGTGATCCGGGACAGGGGACTGAAAAACTGTTTTTT
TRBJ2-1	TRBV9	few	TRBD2	CASSVVHSGRNEQFF	TGTGCCAGCAGCGTAGTACATAGCGGGAGGAATGAGCAGTTCTTC
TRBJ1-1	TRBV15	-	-	CATSRSGGWVTEAFF	TGTGCCACCAGCAGATCGGGGGGCTGGGTCACTGAAGCTTTCTTT
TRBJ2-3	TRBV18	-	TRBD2	CASSPKSGGLAVTDTQYF	TGTGCCAGCTCACCTAAATCTGGGGGACTAGCGGTTACAGATACGCAGTATTTT
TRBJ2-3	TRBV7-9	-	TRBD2	CASSLAGSGRDTQYF	TGTGCCAGCAGCTTAGCCGGTAGCGGGAGAGATACGCAGTATTTT
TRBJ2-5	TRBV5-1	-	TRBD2	CASSLGASGRSRETQYF	TGCGCCAGCAGCTTGGGAGCTAGCGGGAGGTCCCGGGAGACCCAGTACTTC
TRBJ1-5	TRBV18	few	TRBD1	CASSRDQGANQPQHF	TGTGCCAGCTCACGGGATCAGGGGGCCAATCAGCCCCAGCATTTT
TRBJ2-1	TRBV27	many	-	CASSLGPSYNEQFF	TGTGCCAGCAGTTTAGGACCCTCCTACAATGAGCAGTTCTTC
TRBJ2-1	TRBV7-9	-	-	CASSLVWLHNEQFF	TGTGCCAGCAGCTTAGTATGGCTTCACAATGAGCAGTTCTTC
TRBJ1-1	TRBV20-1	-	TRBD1	CSACGQGHTEAFF	TGCAGTGCTTGCGGACAGGGGCACACTGAAGCTTTCTTT
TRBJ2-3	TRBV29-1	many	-	CSVDSGQGVGVDTQYF	TGCAGCGTTGACAGTGGTCAGGGCGTGGGGGTTGATACGCAGTATTTT
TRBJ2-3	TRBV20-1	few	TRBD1	CSAPRQGSTDTQYF	TGCAGTGCCCCCCGACAGGGTAGCACAGATACGCAGTATTTT
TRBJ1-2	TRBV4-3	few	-	CASSQINREENYGYTF	TGCGCCAGCAGCCAAATTAACAGGGAAGAAAACTATGGCTACACCTTC
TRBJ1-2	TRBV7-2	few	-	CASSPRTIVYGYTF	TGTGCCAGCAGCCCCCGTACCATCGTCTATGGCTACACCTTC
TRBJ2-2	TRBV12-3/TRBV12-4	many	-	CASRGGLFTGELFF	TGTGCCAGCAGGGGGGGACTGTTCACCGGGGAGCTGTTTTTT
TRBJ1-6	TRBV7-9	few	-	CASSSPGSSYNSPLHF	TGTGCCAGCAGCTCCCCGGGGAGCTCCTATAATTCACCCCTCCACTTT
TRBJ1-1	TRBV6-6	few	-	CASSVATEAFF	TGTGCCAGCAGTGTCGCCACTGAAGCTTTCTTT
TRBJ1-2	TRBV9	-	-	CASSVTDRPVGYTF	TGTGCCAGCAGCGTAACCGACCGCCCGGTGGGCTACACCTTC
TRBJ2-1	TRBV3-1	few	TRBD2	CASSQAGGYYNEQFF	TGTGCCAGCAGCCAAGCGGGGGGATACTACAATGAGCAGTTCTTC
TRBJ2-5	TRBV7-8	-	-	CASSDFQTGTPRETQYF	TGTGCCAGCAGCGACTTTCAAACCGGGACCCCCCGAGAGACCCAGTACTTC
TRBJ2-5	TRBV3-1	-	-	CATCQVPGVQETQYF	TGTGCCACCTGCCAAGTTCCGGGAGTTCAAGAGACCCAGTACTTC
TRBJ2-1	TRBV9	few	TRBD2	CASSASGRAQNEQFF	TGTGCCAGCAGCGCAAGCGGGAGGGCCCAAAATGAGCAGTTCTTC
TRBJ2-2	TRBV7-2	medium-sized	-	CASSLVLGAGELFF	TGTGCCAGCAGCTTAGTACTAGGGGCCGGGGAGCTGTTTTTT
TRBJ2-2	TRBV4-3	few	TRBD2	CASQPGTSGNTGELFF	TGCGCCAGCCAGCCAGGGACTAGCGGCAACACCGGGGAGCTGTTTTTT
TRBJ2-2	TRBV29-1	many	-	CSIRGAGRTGELFF	TGCAGCATCAGGGGGGCGGGGAGGACCGGGGAGCTGTTTTTT